The 29 T cell receptor beta chains reported below all come from one sample, sequenced in a study of T cell responses to AZD1222 COVID-19 vaccine. This table comes from immunoSEQ multiplex PCR, and its TCRdb copy is limited to in-frame clones, with some not included. The sample has some 130,000 clones; over 65% are singletons. Sample: peripheral blood, taken on day 0 of AZD1222 vaccination. All receptors come from an adult in good health.

CDR3 amino acids: CASSLDRTSANYGYTF. CDR3 DNA sequence: TGTGCCAGCAGCTTAGATCGTACCTCAGCTAACTATGGCTACACCTTC. The rearrangement joins TRBV7-2 to TRBJ1-2; D is ambiguous. Germline loops: CDR1 SGHTA, CDR2 FQGNSA. V lost 1 base and J 0 bases, leaving 12 bases between the germline ends. The CDR3 is made up of 16 amino acids.

The table lists this clone with a few counts. J is TRBJ1-1 and V is TRBV5-6; D gene ambiguous. V was clipped by 1 base and J by 0 bases, with 10 bases between them. The V gene's germline CDR1 is SGHDT and CDR2 YYEEEE. This CDR3 has 15 amino acids. The CDR3, as DNA: TGTGCCAGCAGCTTGCGGGTGTTGGTGAACACTGAAGCTTTCTTT. The encoded protein is CASSLRVLVNTEAFF.

The count of this clone is one. The gene calls are TRBV27 and TRBJ2-7; maybe TRBD1 (6 bases). The CDR3 runs to 14 residues. Germline V CDR1 and CDR2: MNHEY, SMNVEV (reference sequence). V lost 4 bases to trimming and J lost 6 bases, with 16 bases between them. The CDR3 protein is CASSSGAMSSEQYF. Written as DNA, the CDR3 is TGTGCCAGCAGTTCAGGGGCCATGAGTTCCGAGCAGTACTTC.

The CDR3 sequence is CASSYQNTEAFF. For the CDR3, the DNA is TGTGCCAGCAGCTACCAGAACACTGAAGCTTTCTTT. The chain uses TRBV7-2 and TRBJ1-1; no firm D call. V lost 4 bases and J 1 base, leaving 4 bases between the germline ends. CDR3 size: 12 residues. Germline V lookup: CDR1 SGHTA, CDR2 FQGNSA.

Comment on this clone: The sample carries other DNA sequences with the same CDR3. J is TRBJ1-1 and V is TRBV30; D gene ambiguous. The germline V gene has CDR1 GTSNPN and CDR2 SVGIG (reference sequence). The CDR3 runs to 14 residues. The ends were cut back, 4 bases at V and 0 bases at J, with 12 bases in the middle. The CDR3 region has the DNA TGTGCCTGGAACCTAGGGCAGGTGAACACTGAAGCTTTCTTT. It encodes CAWNLGQVNTEAFF.

This chain joins TRBV18 and TRBJ2-2; TRBD1 matches 8 bases. The J segment lost 6 bases and the V segment lost 2 bases, leaving 8 bases of the junction unmatched. The CDR3 loop spans 16 amino acids. Germline V lookup: CDR1 KGHSH, CDR2 LQKENI. CDR3 coding DNA: TGTGCCAGCTCACCATCTCGGACAGGGAAGCCCGGGGAGCTGTTTTTT. This translates into CASSPSRTGKPGELFF.

This sequence joins TRBV19 and TRBJ2-2, with D possibly being TRBD2 (7 bases). The CDR3 runs to 15 residues. Germline V gives CDR1 LNHDA, CDR2 SQIVND (reference sequence). V was cut by 3 bases and J by 4 bases, with 12 bases left in between. CDR3: CASSIGGAVTGELFF. The CDR3 coding sequence is TGTGCCAGTAGTATTGGGGGGGCGGTCACCGGGGAGCTGTTTTTT. The complete variable domain, with remaining parts taken from reference TRBV19 and TRBJ2-2, reads DGGITQSPKYLFRKEGQNVTLSCEQNLNHDAMYWYRQDPGQGLRLIYYSQIVNDFQKGDIAEGYSVSREKKESFPLTVTSAQKNPTAFYLCASSIGGAVTGELFFGEGSRLTVL.

The chain is built from TRBV6-6 and TRBJ2-7; either TRBD1 or TRBD2 may fit D (6 bases each). CDR1 and CDR2 (germline): MNHNY, SVGAGI (reference sequence). V was clipped by 8 bases and J by 4 bases, with 18 bases between them. CDR3 length: 14 amino acids. CDR3 in DNA: TGTGCCAGCGTCCAGGGGCAGGGAGGATACGAGCAGTACTTC. Amino acid sequence: CASVQGQGGYEQYF.

The rearrangement joins TRBV14 to TRBJ1-2; D gene uncertain. Trimming pared 0 bases from V and 5 bases from J, leaving 10 bases between. This CDR3 is built from 14 residues. CDR1 SGHDN and CDR2 FVKESK come from the germline V gene. The CDR3 nucleotides read TGTGCCAGCAGCCAAGATTTAGGGAGTTATGGCTACACCTTC. Its protein is CASSQDLGSYGYTF.

J is TRBJ2-5 and V is TRBV14; no clear D. CDR1 is SGHDN and CDR2 is FVKESK in the germline V gene. V was trimmed by 4 bases and J by 1 base, leaving 16 bases between them. This CDR3 spans 16 amino acids. The CDR3 loop reads CASSRLGNPSQETQYF. CDR3 nucleotide sequence: TGTGCCAGCAGCCGGTTGGGTAACCCTTCCCAAGAGACCCAGTACTTC.

This rearrangement joins TRBV27 to TRBJ2-5; D might be TRBD1 or TRBD2, each matching 5 bases. Trimming cost V 5 bases and J 5 bases, with 18 bases left between them. The CDR3 contains 15 residues. The germline CDR1 and CDR2 sequences are MNHEY and SMNVEV (reference sequence). DNA for the CDR3: TGTGCCAGCAGTCCCAGGGCCGAGGGCAGGGAGACCCAGTACTTC. It yields the protein CASSPRAEGRETQYF.

The rearrangement joins TRBV5-1 to TRBJ1-2; tentatively, D is TRBD1 (6 bases). Per the germline V gene, CDR1 is SGHRS and CDR2 is YFSETQ. V was trimmed by 3 bases and J by 6 bases, leaving 30 bases between them. This CDR3 comprises 19 residues. CDR3: CASSSRRWTDTQERDGYTF. The CDR3 DNA follows: TGCGCCAGCAGCTCCCGACGTTGGACAGATACACAAGAAAGGGATGGCTACACCTTC. Complete variable domain (other parts from reference TRBV5-1 and TRBJ1-2): KAGVTQTPRYLIKTRGQQVTLSCSPISGHRSVSWYQQTPGQGLQFLFEYFSETQRNKGNFPGRFSGRQFSNSRSEMNVSTLELGDSALYLCASSSRRWTDTQERDGYTFGSGTRLTVV.

This clone has just one count. V and J are TRBV30 and TRBJ1-1, with D perhaps TRBD1 (6 bases). From germline, CDR1 is GTSNPN and CDR2 SVGIG (reference sequence). V lost 4 bases to trimming and J lost 1 base, with 16 bases between them. The CDR3 contains 15 residues. CDR3 in DNA: TGTGCCTGGAAACCTAGGGGGACGGCGAACACTGAAGCTTTCTTT. Translated, it gives CAWKPRGTANTEAFF. Complete variable domain (other parts from reference TRBV30 and TRBJ1-1): SQTIHQWPATLVQPVGSPLSLECTVEGTSNPNLYWYRQAAGRGLQLLFYSVGIGQISSEVPQNLSASRPQDRQFILSSKKLLLSDSGFYLCAWKPRGTANTEAFFGQGTRLTVV.

The chain has TRBV6-2 or TRBV6-3 and TRBJ1-3, with a tentative D call TRBD1 (6 bases). CDR3 size: 14 residues. V gave up 5 bases and J gave up 1 base, with 9 bases separating them. Germline V gene lookup returns CDR1 MNHEY and CDR2 SVGEGT. CDR3 protein: CASSRTESGNTIYF. CDR3 DNA sequence: TGTGCCAGCAGTCGGACAGAATCTGGAAACACCATATATTTT.

This clone has only one observation. This chain connects TRBV29-1 to TRBJ1-2; TRBD1 agrees at 9 bases. The CDR3 extends over 13 amino acids. Germline CDR1 and CDR2: SQVTM and ANQGSEA. The CDR3 DNA follows: TGCACCTCGTTGGGACAGGGTGGCTATGGCTACACCTTC. Protein: CTSLGQGGYGYTF.

The V gene is TRBV27, the J gene TRBJ2-5, with 7 bases matching TRBD1. The V and J ends lost 3 bases and 4 bases, in that order; junction bases with no gene match: 11. Germline V gene data show CDR1 as MNHEY and CDR2 as SMNVEV (reference sequence). CDR3 length: 16 amino acids. The CDR3 here is CASSFQASNRGETQYF. CDR3 DNA sequence: TGTGCCAGCAGTTTCCAGGCTTCAAACAGGGGAGAGACCCAGTACTTC.

This clone showed up just a few times. The chain uses TRBV18 and TRBJ1-2; tentatively, D is TRBD1 (6 bases). Germline loops: CDR1 KGHSH, CDR2 LQKENI. The CDR3 covers 14 residues. Trimming left V 2 bases short and J 4 bases short, with 11 bases between. The CDR3 protein is CASSPNREGYGYTF. The CDR3 coding sequence is TGTGCCAGCTCACCAAACAGGGAAGGCTATGGCTACACCTTC.

The chain uses TRBV5-8 and TRBJ1-5, with D maybe TRBD1 (5 bases). Germline loops: CDR1 SGHTS, CDR2 YDEGEE. The CDR3 length is 13 residues. Trimming took 4 bases from V and 3 from J, leaving 8 bases between them. The CDR3 reads CASSRTFNQPQHF. The CDR3 bases are TGTGCCAGCAGCCGGACATTCAATCAGCCCCAGCATTTT.

This clone occurred once. The CDR3 region has the DNA TGTGCCAGCAGCCAAGAGGGGAAGGGTTACTCTGGGGCCAACGTCCTGACTTTC. Translating it yields CASSQEGKGYSGANVLTF. The rearrangement joins TRBV3-1 (or the pseudogene TRBV3-2) to TRBJ2-6, with D unresolved. Germline V lookup: CDR1 LGHDT, CDR2 YNNKEL (reference sequence). Trimming shortened V by 0 bases and J by 0 bases, and 12 bases separated the two germline ends. The CDR3 has 18 residues.

This chain connects TRBV28 to TRBJ1-2, with D unresolved. Trimming pared 9 bases from V and 7 bases from J, leaving 18 bases between. The length of the CDR3 is 13 residues. CDR1 and CDR2 (germline): MDHEN, SYDVKM. The CDR3 nucleotides read TGTGCCAGTACCTCGGGCGGCCGTCTTGGCTACACCTTC. It translates to CASTSGGRLGYTF.

V and J are TRBV11-2 and TRBJ1-2; D gene unclear. Germline-derived CDR1 and CDR2 are SGHAT and FQNNGV. The V and J ends lost 2 bases and 0 bases respectively, with 19 bases between them. The CDR3 runs 18 residues. CDR3 bases: TGTGCCAGCAGCTTAACTTCTGCAGGCCTTATAGCTAACTATGGCTACACCTTC. Its translation is CASSLTSAGLIANYGYTF.

The chain carries TRBV7-6 and TRBJ1-4; 10 bases match TRBD1. V was pared by 5 bases and J by 6 bases, with 6 bases of the junction left unmatched. Per the germline V gene, CDR1 is SGHVS and CDR2 is FNYEAQ. The CDR3 length is 15 residues. In DNA, the CDR3 is TGTGCCAGCAGCCTACTGGACAGGGGGGATGAAAAACTGTTTTTT. Translation: CASSLLDRGDEKLFF.

The chain combines TRBV7-2 with TRBJ1-2; weak D call: TRBD1 (5 bases). The V and J ends lost 5 bases and 4 bases respectively, with 11 bases between them. Germline V gene lookup returns CDR1 SGHTA and CDR2 FQGNSA. The CDR3 is 13 residues long. The CDR3 DNA reads as TGTGCCAGCAGCCCTATGACAGCCTATGGCTACACCTTC. Translated: CASSPMTAYGYTF.

V usage is TRBV5-4 and J usage is TRBJ1-6; 7 nucleotides match TRBD1. The V and J ends lost 3 bases and 5 bases, in that order; junction bases with no gene match: 8. CDR1 SGHNT and CDR2 YYREEE come from the germline V gene (reference sequence). The CDR3 is 16 residues long. CDR3 residues: CASSWGTGDNNSPLHF. The CDR3 coding sequence is TGTGCCAGCAGCTGGGGCACAGGGGACAATAATTCACCCCTCCACTTT.

The rearrangement uses TRBV30 and TRBJ2-7; 7 positions agree with TRBD1. The CDR3 loop spans 14 amino acids. Germline-derived CDR1 and CDR2 are GTSNPN and SVGIG (reference sequence). V dropped 5 bases and J dropped 0; count of bases not matched to a gene: 7. CDR3 DNA sequence: TGTGCCTGGGTTAAGGCAGGGGGCTCCTACGAGCAGTACTTC. Its translation: CAWVKAGGSYEQYF. Drawing the rest from reference TRBV30 and TRBJ2-7, the complete variable domain is SQTIHQWPATLVQPVGSPLSLECTVEGTSNPNLYWYRQAAGRGLQLLFYSVGIGQISSEVPQNLSASRPQDRQFILSSKKLLLSDSGFYLCAWVKAGGSYEQYFGPGTRLTVT.

There are a few counts of this clone. The chain joins TRBV28 to TRBJ1-1; D call uncertain. Germline CDR1 is MDHEN and CDR2 is SYDVKM. The V gene lost 4 bases and the J gene lost 5 bases, with 17 bases spanning the gap. The CDR3 loop spans 15 amino acids. In DNA form, the CDR3 reads TGTGCCAGCAGTTCCTTGGACGCTACGGGGACTGAAGCTTTCTTT. Translation gives CASSSLDATGTEAFF. Combining the CDR3 with reference TRBV28 and TRBJ1-1 gives the whole variable domain DVKVTQSSRYLVKRTGEKVFLECVQDMDHENMFWYRQDPGLGLRLIYFSYDVKMKEKGDIPEGYSVSREKKERFSLILESASTNQTSMYLCASSSLDATGTEAFFGQGTRLTVV.

This clone was recorded once. This rearrangement joins TRBV6-2 or TRBV6-3 to TRBJ2-6; 10 nucleotides match TRBD2. The ends lost 4 bases at V and 2 bases at J; junction bases unmatched: 8. Germline CDR1 is MNHEY and CDR2 is SVGEGT. This CDR3 has 18 amino acids. The DNA for the CDR3 is TGTGCCAGCAGTTCAGGGCGGCTAGCGGGGGCTGGGGCCAACGTCCTGACTTTC. Protein sequence: CASSSGRLAGAGANVLTF.

This clone is a singleton in its sample. DNA for the CDR3: TGCGCCAGCAGCCCCACCTTGGGCGGCGTTACTAACTATGGCTACACCTTC. Protein sequence: CASSPTLGGVTNYGYTF. The chain couples TRBV5-1 to TRBJ1-2; D unresolved. Germline V CDR1 and CDR2: SGHRS, YFSETQ. The CDR3 has 17 amino acids. Trimming pared 4 bases from V and 0 bases from J, leaving 19 bases between.

V gene TRBV6-2 or TRBV6-3 combines with J gene TRBJ1-5; no definite D call. The ends were cut back, 2 bases at V and 5 bases at J, with 19 bases in the middle. Germline V gene sequence: CDR1 MNHEY, CDR2 SVGEGT. The CDR3 runs to 17 residues. The CDR3 is CASSYPWGRRVDQPQHF. The CDR3 bases are TGTGCCAGCAGTTACCCGTGGGGTCGAAGAGTGGATCAGCCCCAGCATTTT.